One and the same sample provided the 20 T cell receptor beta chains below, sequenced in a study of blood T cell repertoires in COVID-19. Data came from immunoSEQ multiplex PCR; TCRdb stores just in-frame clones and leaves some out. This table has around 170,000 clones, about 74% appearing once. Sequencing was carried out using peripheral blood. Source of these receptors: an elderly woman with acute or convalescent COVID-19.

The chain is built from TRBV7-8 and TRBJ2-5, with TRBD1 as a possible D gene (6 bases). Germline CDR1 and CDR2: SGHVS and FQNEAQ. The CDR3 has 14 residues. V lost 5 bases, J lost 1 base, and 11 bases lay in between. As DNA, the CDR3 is TGTGCCAGCAGCCCCGACAGGTCCCAAGAGACCCAGTACTTC. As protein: CASSPDRSQETQYF.

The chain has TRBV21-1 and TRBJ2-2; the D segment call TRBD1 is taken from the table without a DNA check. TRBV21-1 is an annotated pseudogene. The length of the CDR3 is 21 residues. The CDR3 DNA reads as TGTGCCAGCAGCAAAAGGACCGGAAGACAGGGTCCAAGACCAAACACCGGGGAGCTGTTTTTT. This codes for CASSKRTGRQGPRPNTGELFF.

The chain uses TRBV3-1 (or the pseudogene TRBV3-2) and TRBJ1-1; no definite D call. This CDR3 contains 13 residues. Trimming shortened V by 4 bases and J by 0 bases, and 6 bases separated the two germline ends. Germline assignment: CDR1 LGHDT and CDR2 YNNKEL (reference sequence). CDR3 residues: CASSLFLNTEAFF. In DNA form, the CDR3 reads TGTGCCAGCAGCCTATTTTTGAACACTGAAGCTTTCTTT.

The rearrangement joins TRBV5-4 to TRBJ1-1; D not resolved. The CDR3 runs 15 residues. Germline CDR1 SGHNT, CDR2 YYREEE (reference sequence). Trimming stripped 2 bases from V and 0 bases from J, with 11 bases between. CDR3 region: CASSLGLGMNTEAFF. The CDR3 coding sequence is TGTGCCAGCAGCTTAGGTCTGGGCATGAACACTGAAGCTTTCTTT.

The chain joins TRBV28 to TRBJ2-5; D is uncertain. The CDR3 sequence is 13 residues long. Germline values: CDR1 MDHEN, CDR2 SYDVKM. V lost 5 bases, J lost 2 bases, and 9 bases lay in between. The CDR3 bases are TGTGCCAGCAGTCCCCGACTGCAAGAGACCCAGTACTTC. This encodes CASSPRLQETQYF.

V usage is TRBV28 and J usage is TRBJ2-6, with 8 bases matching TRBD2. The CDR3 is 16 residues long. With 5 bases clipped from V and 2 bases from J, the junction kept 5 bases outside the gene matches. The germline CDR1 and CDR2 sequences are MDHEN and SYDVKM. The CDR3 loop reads CASSRAGAAGANVLTF. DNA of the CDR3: TGTGCCAGCAGTCGAGCGGGAGCCGCTGGGGCCAACGTCCTGACTTTC. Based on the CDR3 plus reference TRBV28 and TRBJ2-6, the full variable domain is DVKVTQSSRYLVKRTGEKVFLECVQDMDHENMFWYRQDPGLGLRLIYFSYDVKMKEKGDIPEGYSVSREKKERFSLILESASTNQTSMYLCASSRAGAAGANVLTFGAGSRLTVL.

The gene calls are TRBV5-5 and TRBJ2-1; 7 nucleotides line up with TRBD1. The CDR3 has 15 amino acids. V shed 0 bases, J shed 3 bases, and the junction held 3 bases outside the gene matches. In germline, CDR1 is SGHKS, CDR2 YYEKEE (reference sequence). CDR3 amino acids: CASSLEGGSYNEQFF. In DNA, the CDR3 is TGTGCCAGCAGCTTGGAAGGGGGCAGCTACAATGAGCAGTTCTTC.

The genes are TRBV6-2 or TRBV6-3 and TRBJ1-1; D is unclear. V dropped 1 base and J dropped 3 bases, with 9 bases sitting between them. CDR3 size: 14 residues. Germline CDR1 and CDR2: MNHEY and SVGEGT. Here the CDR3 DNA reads TGTGCCAGCAGTTACTTTGTGCCAGACACTGAAGCTTTCTTT. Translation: CASSYFVPDTEAFF.

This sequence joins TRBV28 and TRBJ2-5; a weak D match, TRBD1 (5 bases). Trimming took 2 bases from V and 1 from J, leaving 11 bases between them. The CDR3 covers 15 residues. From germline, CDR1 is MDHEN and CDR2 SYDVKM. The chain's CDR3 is CASSLGARSQETQYF. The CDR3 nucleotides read TGTGCCAGCAGTTTAGGGGCTAGAAGCCAAGAGACCCAGTACTTC.

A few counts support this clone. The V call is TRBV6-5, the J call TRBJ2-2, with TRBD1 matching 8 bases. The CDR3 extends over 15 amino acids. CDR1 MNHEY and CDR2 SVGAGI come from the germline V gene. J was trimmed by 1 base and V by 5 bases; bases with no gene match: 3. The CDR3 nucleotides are TGTGCCAGCAGTCCAGGGACAGGGAACACCGGGGAGCTGTTTTTT. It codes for CASSPGTGNTGELFF.

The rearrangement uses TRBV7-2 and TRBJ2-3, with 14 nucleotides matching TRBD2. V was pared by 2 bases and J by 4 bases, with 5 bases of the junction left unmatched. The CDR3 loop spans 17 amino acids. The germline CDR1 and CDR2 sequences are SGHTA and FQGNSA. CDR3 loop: CASSLMGLAGAPDTQYF. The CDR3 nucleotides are TGTGCCAGCAGCTTAATGGGACTAGCGGGAGCCCCAGATACGCAGTATTTT.

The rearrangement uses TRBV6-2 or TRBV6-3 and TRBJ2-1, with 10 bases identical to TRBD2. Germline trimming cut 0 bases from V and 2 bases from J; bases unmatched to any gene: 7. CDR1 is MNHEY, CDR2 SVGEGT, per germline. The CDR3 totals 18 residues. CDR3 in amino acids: CASSYSSSGSYPYNEQFF. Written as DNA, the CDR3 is TGTGCCAGCAGTTACTCGTCTAGCGGGAGTTACCCCTACAATGAGCAGTTCTTC.

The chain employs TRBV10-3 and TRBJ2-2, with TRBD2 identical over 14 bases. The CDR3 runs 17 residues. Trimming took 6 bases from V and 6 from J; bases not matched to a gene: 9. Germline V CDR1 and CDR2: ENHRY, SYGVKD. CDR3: CAIRPPGTSGSAGELFF. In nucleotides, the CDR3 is TGTGCCATCAGGCCACCTGGGACTAGCGGGAGTGCCGGGGAGCTGTTTTTT.

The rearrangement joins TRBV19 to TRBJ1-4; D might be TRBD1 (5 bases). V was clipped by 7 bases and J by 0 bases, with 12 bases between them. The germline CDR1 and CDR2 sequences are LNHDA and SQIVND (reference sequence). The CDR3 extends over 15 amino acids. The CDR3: CASTPMTATNEKLFF. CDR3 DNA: TGTGCCAGTACCCCTATGACAGCAACTAATGAAAAACTGTTTTTT.

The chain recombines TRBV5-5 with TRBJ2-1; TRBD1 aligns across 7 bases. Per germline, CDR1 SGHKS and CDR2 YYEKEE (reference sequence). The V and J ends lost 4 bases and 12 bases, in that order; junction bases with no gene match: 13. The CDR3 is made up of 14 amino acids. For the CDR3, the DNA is TGTGCCAGCAGCACACGGACAGGCGTTCAGGCGCAGTTCTTC. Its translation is CASSTRTGVQAQFF. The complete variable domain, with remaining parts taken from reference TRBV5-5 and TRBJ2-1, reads DAGVTQSPTHLIKTRGQQVTLRCSPISGHKSVSWYQQVLGQGPQFIFQYYEKEERGRGNFPDRFSARQFPNYSSELNVNALLLGDSALYLCASSTRTGVQAQFFGPGTRLTVL.

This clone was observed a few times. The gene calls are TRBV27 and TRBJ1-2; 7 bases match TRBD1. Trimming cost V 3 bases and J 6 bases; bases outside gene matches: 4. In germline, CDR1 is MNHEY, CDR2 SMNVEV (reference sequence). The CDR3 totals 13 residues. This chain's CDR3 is CASSFATGDGYTF. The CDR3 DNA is TGTGCCAGCAGTTTTGCTACAGGGGATGGCTACACCTTC.

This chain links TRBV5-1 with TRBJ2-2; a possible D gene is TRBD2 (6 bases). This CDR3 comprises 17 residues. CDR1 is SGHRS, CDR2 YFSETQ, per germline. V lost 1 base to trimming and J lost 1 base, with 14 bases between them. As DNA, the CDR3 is TGCGCCAGCAGCTTGTACCCCCGCGGGGAGAACACCGGGGAGCTGTTTTTT. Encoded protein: CASSLYPRGENTGELFF.

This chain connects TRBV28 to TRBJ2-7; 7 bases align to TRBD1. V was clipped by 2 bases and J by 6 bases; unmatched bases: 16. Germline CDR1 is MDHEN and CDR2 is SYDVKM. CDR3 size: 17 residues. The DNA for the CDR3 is TGTGCCAGCAGTTTAGGGACAGCGTCGGGGAAGCCCGGCGAGCAGTACTTC. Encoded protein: CASSLGTASGKPGEQYF. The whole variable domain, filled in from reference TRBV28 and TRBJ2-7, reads DVKVTQSSRYLVKRTGEKVFLECVQDMDHENMFWYRQDPGLGLRLIYFSYDVKMKEKGDIPEGYSVSREKKERFSLILESASTNQTSMYLCASSLGTASGKPGEQYFGPGTRLTVT.

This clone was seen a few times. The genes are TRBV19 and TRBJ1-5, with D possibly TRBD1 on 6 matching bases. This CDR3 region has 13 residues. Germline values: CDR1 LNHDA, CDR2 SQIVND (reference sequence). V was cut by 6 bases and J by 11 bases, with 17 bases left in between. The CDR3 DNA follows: TGTGCCAGTAGCATGAACCGGGACATGGCCCAGCATTTT. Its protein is CASSMNRDMAQHF.

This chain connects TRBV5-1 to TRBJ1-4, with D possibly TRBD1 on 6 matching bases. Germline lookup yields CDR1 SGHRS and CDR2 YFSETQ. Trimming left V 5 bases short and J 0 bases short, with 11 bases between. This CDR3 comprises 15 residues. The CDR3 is CASRRQVATNEKLFF. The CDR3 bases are TGCGCCAGCAGACGACAGGTAGCAACTAATGAAAAACTGTTTTTT. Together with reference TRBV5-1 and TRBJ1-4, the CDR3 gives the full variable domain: KAGVTQTPRYLIKTRGQQVTLSCSPISGHRSVSWYQQTPGQGLQFLFEYFSETQRNKGNFPGRFSGRQFSNSRSEMNVSTLELGDSALYLCASRRQVATNEKLFFGSGTQLSVL.